This is a list of T cell receptor beta chains from one sample in a study of cytomegalovirus exposure and HLA in healthy donors. Method: immunoSEQ multiplex PCR; TCRdb's copy keeps in-frame clones and lacks some. The sample records around 170,000 clones, approximately 78% being singletons. The sample comprised PBMCs. Source of these receptors: a woman aged 18-35 years in good health and CMV-seronegative. The CDR3 runs from the conserved cysteine through the conserved F or W. Fields, in order: V gene, clone size, J gene, D gene, CDR3 protein, CDR3 DNA. The D gene is left open where the match is weak. Rows may omit the clone size; those that give it use once, few, many or a size class.

v_call: TRBV12-5; clone_size: once; j_call: TRBJ2-3; d_call: TRBD2; cdr3_aa: CASGPTSAGGSSTDTQYF; cdr3_nt: TGTGCTAGTGGCCCCACCTCGGCGGGAGGAAGTAGCACAGATACGCAGTATTTT
v_call: TRBV7-6; clone_size: .; j_call: TRBJ1-1; d_call: TRBD1; cdr3_aa: CASSFGPGTASTEAFF; cdr3_nt: TGTGCCAGCAGCTTTGGTCCAGGGACAGCCTCCACTGAAGCTTTCTTT
v_call: TRBV9; clone_size: .; j_call: TRBJ2-1; d_call: TRBD2; cdr3_aa: CASSVSGNYNEQFF; cdr3_nt: TGTGCCAGCAGCGTGAGCGGGAACTACAATGAGCAGTTCTTC
v_call: TRBV6-5; clone_size: .; j_call: TRBJ2-7; d_call: TRBD1; cdr3_aa: CASRTGGGYEQYF; cdr3_nt: TGTGCCAGCCGTACAGGGGGCGGGTACGAGCAGTACTTC
v_call: TRBV18; clone_size: .; j_call: TRBJ2-1; d_call: .; cdr3_aa: CASSQLVLEQFF; cdr3_nt: TGTGCCAGCTCACAACTCGTCCTTGAGCAGTTCTTC
v_call: TRBV7-2; clone_size: .; j_call: TRBJ1-5; d_call: .; cdr3_aa: CASSLGTERPQHF; cdr3_nt: TGTGCCAGCAGCTTAGGGACAGAAAGGCCCCAGCATTTT
v_call: TRBV2; clone_size: .; j_call: TRBJ1-2; d_call: .; cdr3_aa: CAGTGIPNYGYTF; cdr3_nt: TGTGCCGGAACAGGGATTCCTAACTATGGCTACACCTTC
v_call: TRBV7-8; clone_size: .; j_call: TRBJ2-7; d_call: .; cdr3_aa: CASADTSSSYEQYF; cdr3_nt: TGTGCCAGCGCGGACACTTCAAGCTCCTACGAGCAGTACTTC
v_call: TRBV18; clone_size: .; j_call: TRBJ1-4; d_call: TRBD1; cdr3_aa: CASSPPGTGNEKLFF; cdr3_nt: TGTGCCAGCTCACCCCCCGGGACAGGGAATGAAAAACTGTTTTTT
v_call: TRBV28; clone_size: .; j_call: TRBJ2-2; d_call: .; cdr3_aa: CASRGGGRANTGELFF; cdr3_nt: TGTGCCAGCAGGGGAGGAGGGCGAGCGAACACCGGGGAGCTGTTTTTT
v_call: TRBV7-2; clone_size: .; j_call: TRBJ2-1; d_call: .; cdr3_aa: CASPAGEDYNEQFF; cdr3_nt: TGTGCCAGCCCCGCCGGGGAAGACTACAATGAGCAGTTCTTC
v_call: TRBV19; clone_size: .; j_call: TRBJ2-5; d_call: .; cdr3_aa: CASSVIRGAGETQYF; cdr3_nt: TGTGCCAGTAGTGTTATACGGGGGGCAGGGGAGACCCAGTACTTC
v_call: TRBV27; clone_size: .; j_call: TRBJ2-2; d_call: .; cdr3_aa: CASSFMGELFF; cdr3_nt: TGTGCCAGCAGTTTCATGGGGGAGCTGTTTTTT
v_call: TRBV5-1; clone_size: few; j_call: TRBJ1-1; d_call: TRBD1; cdr3_aa: CASGDRGRVNTEAFF; cdr3_nt: TGCGCCAGCGGAGACAGGGGGCGGGTGAACACTGAAGCTTTCTTT
v_call: TRBV4-1; clone_size: .; j_call: TRBJ2-3; d_call: .; cdr3_aa: CASSQEEGPAPYTQYF; cdr3_nt: TGCGCCAGCAGCCAAGAGGAGGGACCCGCCCCCTATACGCAGTATTTT
v_call: TRBV4-2; clone_size: few; j_call: TRBJ1-5; d_call: TRBD1; cdr3_aa: CASSQDRQGDQPQHF; cdr3_nt: TGTGCCAGCAGCCAAGACCGGCAGGGGGATCAGCCCCAGCATTTT
v_call: TRBV4-2; clone_size: .; j_call: TRBJ2-2; d_call: TRBD2; cdr3_aa: CASSPPLKGGTGELFF; cdr3_nt: TGTGCCAGCAGCCCTCCCCTTAAGGGAGGGACCGGGGAGCTGTTTTTT
v_call: TRBV21-1; clone_size: .; j_call: TRBJ1-2; d_call: .; cdr3_aa: CASSKDRGYGYTF; cdr3_nt: TGTGCCAGCAGCAAAGACAGGGGCTATGGCTACACCTTC
v_call: TRBV7-3; clone_size: .; j_call: TRBJ2-7; d_call: .; cdr3_aa: CASSVQGGEQYF; cdr3_nt: TGTGCCAGCAGCGTACAGGGCGGCGAGCAGTACTTC